This T cell receptor beta chain was recovered during a study of blood T cell repertoires in COVID-19. Study summary: The study drew acute and convalescent COVID-19 samples from the United States, Italy and Spain. Sample material is recorded as cDNA or gDNA derived from T cells, B-cell-depleted T cells, or PBMCs.

This clone appeared a single time. Germline CDR1 and CDR2: KGHSH and LQKENI. This CDR3 is built from 15 residues. V was pared by 2 bases and J by 1 base, with 11 bases between. Original processing methods: Reference gene primer amplification gave estimated nucleated cell counts. The method was immunoSEQ multiplex PCR; TCRdb's version includes in-frame clones alone and lacks a portion of them. V, J and clone size were drawn from that table, and D and trimming were deduced from the DNA. The table records about 160,000 clones, approximately 82% of them present only once. Sequencing input: peripheral blood. The chain has TRBV18 and TRBJ1-1; a possible D gene is TRBD1 (6 bases). The TCR originated in a woman over 75 with active or convalescent COVID-19. The CDR3 DNA follows: TGTGCCAGCTCACCAACGACAGGAAGGAACACTGAAGCTTTCTTT. Its protein product is CASSPTTGRNTEAFF.